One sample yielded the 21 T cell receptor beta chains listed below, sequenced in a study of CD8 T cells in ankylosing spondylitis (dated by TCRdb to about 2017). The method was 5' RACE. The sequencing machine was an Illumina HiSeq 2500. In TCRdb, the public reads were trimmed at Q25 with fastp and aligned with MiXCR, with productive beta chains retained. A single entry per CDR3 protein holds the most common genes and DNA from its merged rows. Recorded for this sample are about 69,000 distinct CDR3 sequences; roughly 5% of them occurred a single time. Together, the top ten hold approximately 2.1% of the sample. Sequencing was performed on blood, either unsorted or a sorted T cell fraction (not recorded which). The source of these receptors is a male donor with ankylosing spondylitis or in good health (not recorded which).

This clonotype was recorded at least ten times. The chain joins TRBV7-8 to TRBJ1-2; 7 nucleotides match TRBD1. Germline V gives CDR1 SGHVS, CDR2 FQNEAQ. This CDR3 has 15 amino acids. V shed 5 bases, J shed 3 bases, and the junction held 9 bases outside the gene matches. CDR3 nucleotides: TGTGCCAGCAGCGCCCGACAGGGAGTCGACTATGGCTACACCTTC. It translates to CASSARQGVDYGYTF.

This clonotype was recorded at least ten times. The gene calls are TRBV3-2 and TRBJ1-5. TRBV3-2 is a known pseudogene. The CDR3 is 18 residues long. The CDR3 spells CASSQDLTALVGNQPQHF. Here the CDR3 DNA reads TGTGCCAGCAGCCAAGATCTAACTGCCTTGGTTGGCAATCAGCCCCAGCATTTT.

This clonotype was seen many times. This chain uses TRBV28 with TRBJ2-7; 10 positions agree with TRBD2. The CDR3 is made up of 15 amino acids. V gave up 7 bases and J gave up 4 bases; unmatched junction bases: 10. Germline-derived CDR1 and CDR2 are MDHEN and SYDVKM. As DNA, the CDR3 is TGTGCCAGCAACTCAATAGCGGGGGGATTTTACGAGCAGTACTTC. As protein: CASNSIAGGFYEQYF.

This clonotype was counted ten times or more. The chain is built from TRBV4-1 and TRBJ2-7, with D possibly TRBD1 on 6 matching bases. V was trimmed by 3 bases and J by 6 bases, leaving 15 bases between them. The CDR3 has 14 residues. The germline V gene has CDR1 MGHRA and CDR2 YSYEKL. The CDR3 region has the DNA TGCGCCAGCAGCCACTTCAACAGGGTTGGCGAGCAGTACTTC. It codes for CASSHFNRVGEQYF.

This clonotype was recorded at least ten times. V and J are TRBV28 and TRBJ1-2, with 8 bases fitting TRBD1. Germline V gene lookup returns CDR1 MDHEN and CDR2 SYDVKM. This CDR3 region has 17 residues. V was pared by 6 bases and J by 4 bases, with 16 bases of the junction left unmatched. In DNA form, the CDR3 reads TGTGCCAGCAGCCCACTCCTTCCAGGGGGCGCCGCCTATGGCTACACCTTC. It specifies CASSPLLPGGAAYGYTF.

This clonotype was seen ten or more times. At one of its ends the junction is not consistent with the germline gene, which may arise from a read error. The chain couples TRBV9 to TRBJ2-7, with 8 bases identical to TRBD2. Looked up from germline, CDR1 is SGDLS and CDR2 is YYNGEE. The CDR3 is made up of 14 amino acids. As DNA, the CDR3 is TGTGCCAGCAGCGGGCCGGGGGGGTCCTATGAGCAGTACTTC. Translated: CASSGPGGSYEQYF.

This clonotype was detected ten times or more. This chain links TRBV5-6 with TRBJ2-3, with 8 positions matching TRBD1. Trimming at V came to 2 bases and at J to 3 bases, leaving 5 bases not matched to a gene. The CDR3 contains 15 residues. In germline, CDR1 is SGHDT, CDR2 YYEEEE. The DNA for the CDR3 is TGTGCCAGCAGCTTCCCGGACAGGGCGACAGATACGCAGTATTTT. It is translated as CASSFPDRATDTQYF.

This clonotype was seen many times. CDR3 loop: CSASSQGAKSWADTQYF. CDR3 in DNA: TGCAGTGCTAGTTCGCAGGGGGCGAAGAGTTGGGCAGATACGCAGTATTTT. This rearrangement joins TRBV20-1 to TRBJ2-3; TRBD1 agrees at 8 bases. This CDR3 spans 17 amino acids. The germline V gene encodes CDR1 DFQATT and CDR2 SNEGSKA (reference sequence). The V and J ends lost 3 bases and 4 bases, in that order; junction bases with no gene match: 15.

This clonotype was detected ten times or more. The CDR3 DNA sequence: TGCAGCGTCGCCGGGACCAGCAATCAGCCCCAGCATTTT. The encoded protein is CSVAGTSNQPQHF. The chain uses TRBV29-1 and TRBJ1-5, with D possibly TRBD1 on 5 matching bases. With 6 bases removed from V and 1 base from J, the gap between germline ends came to 10 bases. CDR1 is SQVTM and CDR2 is ANQGSEA in the germline V gene. The CDR3 runs to 13 residues.

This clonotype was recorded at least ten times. The CDR3 nucleotides read TGTGCCAGTAGTTCCTTCGGAGCGGTTAATGAAAAACTGTTTTTT. It is translated as CASSSFGAVNEKLFF. The chain is built from TRBV19 and TRBJ1-4, with D unclear. This CDR3 has 15 amino acids. CDR1 LNHDA and CDR2 SQIVND come from the germline V gene (reference sequence). V was clipped by 5 bases and J by 4 bases, with 14 bases between them.

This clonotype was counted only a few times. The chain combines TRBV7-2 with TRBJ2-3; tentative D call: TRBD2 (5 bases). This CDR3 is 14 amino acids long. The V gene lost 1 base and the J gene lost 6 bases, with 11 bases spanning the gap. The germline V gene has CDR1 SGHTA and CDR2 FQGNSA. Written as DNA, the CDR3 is TGTGCCAGCAGCTTAGTCCCGGGATTGGATACGCAGTATTTT. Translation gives CASSLVPGLDTQYF.

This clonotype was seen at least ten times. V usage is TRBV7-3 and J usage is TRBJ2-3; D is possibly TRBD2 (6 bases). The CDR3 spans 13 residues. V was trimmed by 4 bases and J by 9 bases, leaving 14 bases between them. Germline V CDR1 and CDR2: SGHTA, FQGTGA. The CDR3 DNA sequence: TGTGCCAGCAGCTCCACGGGACTCGGGACGCAGTATTTT. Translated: CASSSTGLGTQYF. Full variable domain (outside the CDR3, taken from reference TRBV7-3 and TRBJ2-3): GAGVSQTPSNKVTEKGKYVELRCDPISGHTALYWYRQSLGQGPEFLIYFQGTGAADDSGLPNDRFFAVRPEGSVSTLKIQRTERGDSAVYLCASSSTGLGTQYFGPGTRLTVL.

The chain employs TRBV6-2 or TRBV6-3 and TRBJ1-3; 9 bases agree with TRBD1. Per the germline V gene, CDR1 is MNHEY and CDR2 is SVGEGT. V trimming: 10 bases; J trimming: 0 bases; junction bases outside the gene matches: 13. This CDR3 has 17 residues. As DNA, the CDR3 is TGTGCCACCTCCCCTCGAGGACAGGGGAGCTCTGGAAACACCATATATTTT. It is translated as CATSPRGQGSSGNTIYF.

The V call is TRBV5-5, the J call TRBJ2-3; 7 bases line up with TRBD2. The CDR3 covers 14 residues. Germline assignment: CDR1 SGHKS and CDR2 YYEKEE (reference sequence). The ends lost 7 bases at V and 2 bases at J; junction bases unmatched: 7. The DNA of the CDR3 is TGTGCCAGCTGCATCCGGGACTACACAGATACGCAGTATTTT. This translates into CASCIRDYTDTQYF.

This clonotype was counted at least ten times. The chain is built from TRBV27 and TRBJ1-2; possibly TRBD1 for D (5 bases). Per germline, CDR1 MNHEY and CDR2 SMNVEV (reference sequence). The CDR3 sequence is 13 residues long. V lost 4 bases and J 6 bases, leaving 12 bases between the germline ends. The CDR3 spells CASSSLQGHGYTF. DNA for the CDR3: TGTGCCAGCAGTTCTCTCCAGGGACATGGCTACACCTTC.

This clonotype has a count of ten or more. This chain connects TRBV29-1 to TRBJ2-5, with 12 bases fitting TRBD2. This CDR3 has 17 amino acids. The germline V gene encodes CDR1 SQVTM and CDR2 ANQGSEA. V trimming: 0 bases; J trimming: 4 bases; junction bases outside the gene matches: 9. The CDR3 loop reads CSVEDLLLAGGGETQYF. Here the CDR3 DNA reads TGCAGCGTTGAAGACCTATTACTAGCGGGGGGCGGAGAGACCCAGTACTTC.

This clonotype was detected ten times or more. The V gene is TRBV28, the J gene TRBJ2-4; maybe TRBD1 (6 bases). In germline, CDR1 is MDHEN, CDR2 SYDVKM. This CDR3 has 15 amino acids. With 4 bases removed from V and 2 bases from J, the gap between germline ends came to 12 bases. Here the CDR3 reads CASSSNRVSKNIQYF. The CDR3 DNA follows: TGTGCCAGCAGTTCCAACAGGGTTTCCAAAAACATTCAGTACTTC.

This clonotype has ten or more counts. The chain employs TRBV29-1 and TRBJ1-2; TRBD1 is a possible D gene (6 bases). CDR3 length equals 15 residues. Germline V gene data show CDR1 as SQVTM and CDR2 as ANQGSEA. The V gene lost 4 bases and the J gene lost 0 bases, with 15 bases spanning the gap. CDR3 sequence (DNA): TGCAGCGTTGCCTCCGGGTCAGGGGCTAACTATGGCTACACCTTC. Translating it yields CSVASGSGANYGYTF. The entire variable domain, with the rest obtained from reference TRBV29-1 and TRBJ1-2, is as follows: SAVISQKPSRDICQRGTSLTIQCQVDSQVTMMFWYRQQPGQSLTLIATANQGSEATYESGFVIDKFPISRPNLTFSTLTVSNMSPEDSSIYLCSVASGSGANYGYTFGSGTRLTVV.

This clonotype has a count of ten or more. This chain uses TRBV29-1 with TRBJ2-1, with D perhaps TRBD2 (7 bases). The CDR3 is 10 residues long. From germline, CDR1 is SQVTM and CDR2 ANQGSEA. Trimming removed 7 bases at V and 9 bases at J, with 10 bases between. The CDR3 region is CSAGGLEQFF. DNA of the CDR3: TGCAGCGCCGGGGGGCTTGAGCAGTTCTTC.

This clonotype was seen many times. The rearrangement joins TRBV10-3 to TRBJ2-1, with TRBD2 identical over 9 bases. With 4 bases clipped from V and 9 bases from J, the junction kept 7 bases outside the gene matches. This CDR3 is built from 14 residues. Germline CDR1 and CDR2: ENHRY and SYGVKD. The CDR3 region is CAISVVAGDLEQFF. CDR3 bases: TGTGCCATCAGTGTAGTAGCGGGGGATCTTGAGCAGTTCTTC.

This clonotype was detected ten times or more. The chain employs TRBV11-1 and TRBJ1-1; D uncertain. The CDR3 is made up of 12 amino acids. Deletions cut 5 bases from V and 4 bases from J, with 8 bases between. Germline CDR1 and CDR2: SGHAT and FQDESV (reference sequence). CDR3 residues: CASSAWATEAFF. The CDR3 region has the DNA TGTGCCAGCAGCGCGTGGGCCACTGAAGCTTTCTTT.